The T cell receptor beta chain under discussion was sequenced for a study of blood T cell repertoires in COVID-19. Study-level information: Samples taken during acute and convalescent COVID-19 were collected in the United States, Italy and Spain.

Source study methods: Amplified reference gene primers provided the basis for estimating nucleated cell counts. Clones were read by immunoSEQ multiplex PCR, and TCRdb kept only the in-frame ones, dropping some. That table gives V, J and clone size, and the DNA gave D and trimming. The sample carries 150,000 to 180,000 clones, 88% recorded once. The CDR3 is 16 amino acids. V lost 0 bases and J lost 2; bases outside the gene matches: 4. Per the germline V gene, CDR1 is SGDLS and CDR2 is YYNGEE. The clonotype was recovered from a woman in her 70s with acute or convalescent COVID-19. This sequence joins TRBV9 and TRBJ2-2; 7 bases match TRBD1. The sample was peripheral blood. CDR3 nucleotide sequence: TGTGCCAGCAGCGTAGTAGGACAGGCCAACACCGGGGAGCTGTTTTTT. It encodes CASSVVGQANTGELFF.